This T cell receptor (beta chain) was sequenced for a study of blood T cell repertoires in COVID-19. The data were produced by immunoSEQ multiplex PCR, yet TCRdb's version contains in-frame clones alone and is incomplete. The sample has some 97,000 clones, approximately 90% seen once; the top ten hold 0.97%. The sample consisted of peripheral blood. The sequence came from a man aged 60 to 69 with acute or convalescent COVID-19.

The CDR3 is CATDPGTGYNEQFF. Written as DNA, the CDR3 is TGTGCCACCGATCCCGGGACAGGGTACAATGAGCAGTTCTTC. The chain joins TRBV5-8 to TRBJ2-1; 9 nucleotides line up with TRBD1. V lost 9 bases and J lost 4; bases outside the gene matches: 8. From germline, CDR1 is SGHTS and CDR2 YDEGEE. This CDR3 has 14 amino acids.